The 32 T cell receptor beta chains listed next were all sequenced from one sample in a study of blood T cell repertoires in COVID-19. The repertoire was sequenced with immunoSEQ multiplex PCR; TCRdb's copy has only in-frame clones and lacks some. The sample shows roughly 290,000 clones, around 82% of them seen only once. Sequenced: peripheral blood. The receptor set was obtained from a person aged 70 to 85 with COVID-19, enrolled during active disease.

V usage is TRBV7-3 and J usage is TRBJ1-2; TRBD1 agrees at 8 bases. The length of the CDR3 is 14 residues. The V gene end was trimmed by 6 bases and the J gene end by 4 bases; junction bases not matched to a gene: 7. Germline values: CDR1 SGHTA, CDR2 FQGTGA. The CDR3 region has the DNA TGTGCCAGCAGTCCCACAGGGGGTGGCTATGGCTACACCTTC. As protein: CASSPTGGGYGYTF.

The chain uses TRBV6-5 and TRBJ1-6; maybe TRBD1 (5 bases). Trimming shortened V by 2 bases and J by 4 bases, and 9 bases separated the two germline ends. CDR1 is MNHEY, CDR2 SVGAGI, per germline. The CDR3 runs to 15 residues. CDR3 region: CASSYGGVYNSPLHF. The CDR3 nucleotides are TGTGCCAGCAGTTACGGGGGGGTTTATAATTCACCCCTCCACTTT.

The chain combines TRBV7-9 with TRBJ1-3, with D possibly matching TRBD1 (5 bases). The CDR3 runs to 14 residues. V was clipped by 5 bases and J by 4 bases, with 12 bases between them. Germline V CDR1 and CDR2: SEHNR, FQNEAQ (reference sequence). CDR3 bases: TGTGCCAGCAGCGTGACAGTCAGCGGAAACACCATATATTTT. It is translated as CASSVTVSGNTIYF. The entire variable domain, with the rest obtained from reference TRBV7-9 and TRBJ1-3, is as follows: DTGVSQNPRHKITKRGQNVTFRCDPISEHNRLYWYRQTLGQGPEFLTYFQNEAQLEKSRLLSDRFSAERPKGSFSTLEIQRTEQGDSAMYLCASSVTVSGNTIYFGEGSWLTVV.

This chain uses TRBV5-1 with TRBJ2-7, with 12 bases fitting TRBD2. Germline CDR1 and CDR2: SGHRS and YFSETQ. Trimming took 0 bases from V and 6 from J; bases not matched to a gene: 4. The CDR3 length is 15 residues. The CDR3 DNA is TGCGCCAGCAGCTTGGGGACTAGCGGGACGGGCGAGCAGTACTTC. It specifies CASSLGTSGTGEQYF.

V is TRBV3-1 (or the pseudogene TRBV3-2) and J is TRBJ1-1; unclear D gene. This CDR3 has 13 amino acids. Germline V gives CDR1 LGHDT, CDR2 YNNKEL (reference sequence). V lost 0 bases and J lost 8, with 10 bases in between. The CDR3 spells CASSQEARLEAFF. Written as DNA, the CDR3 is TGTGCCAGCAGCCAAGAAGCACGCTTAGAAGCTTTCTTT.

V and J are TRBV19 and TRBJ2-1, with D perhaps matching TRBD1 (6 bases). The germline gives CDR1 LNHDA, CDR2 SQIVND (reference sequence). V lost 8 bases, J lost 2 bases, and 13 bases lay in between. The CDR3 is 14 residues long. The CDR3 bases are TGTGCCAGTGGGGAACAGGGCACCTACAATGAGCAGTTCTTC. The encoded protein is CASGEQGTYNEQFF.

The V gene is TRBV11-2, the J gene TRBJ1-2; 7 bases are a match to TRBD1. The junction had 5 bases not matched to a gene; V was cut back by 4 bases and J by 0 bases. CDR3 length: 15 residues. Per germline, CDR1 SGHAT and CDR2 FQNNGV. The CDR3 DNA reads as TGTGCCAGCAGCTGGAATCAGGGGGCTAACTATGGCTACACCTTC. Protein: CASSWNQGANYGYTF.

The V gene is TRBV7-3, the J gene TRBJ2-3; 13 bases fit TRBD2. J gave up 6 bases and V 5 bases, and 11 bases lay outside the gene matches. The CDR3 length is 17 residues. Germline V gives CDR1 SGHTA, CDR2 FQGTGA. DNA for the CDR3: TGTGCCAGCAGCCAGGGGACTAGCGGGGTACAGTCCGATACGCAGTATTTT. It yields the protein CASSQGTSGVQSDTQYF.

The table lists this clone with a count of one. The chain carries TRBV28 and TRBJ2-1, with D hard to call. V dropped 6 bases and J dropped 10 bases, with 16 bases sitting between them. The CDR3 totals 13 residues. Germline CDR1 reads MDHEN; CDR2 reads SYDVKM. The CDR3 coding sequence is TGTGCCAGCAGACTACTGCCCACCCTCGAGCAGTTCTTC. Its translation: CASRLLPTLEQFF.

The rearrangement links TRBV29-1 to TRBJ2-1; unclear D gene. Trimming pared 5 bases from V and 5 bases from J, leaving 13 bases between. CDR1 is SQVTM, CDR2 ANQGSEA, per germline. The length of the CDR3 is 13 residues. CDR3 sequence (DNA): TGCAGCGTTAGACTGTTACTGAACAATGAGCAGTTCTTC. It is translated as CSVRLLLNNEQFF.

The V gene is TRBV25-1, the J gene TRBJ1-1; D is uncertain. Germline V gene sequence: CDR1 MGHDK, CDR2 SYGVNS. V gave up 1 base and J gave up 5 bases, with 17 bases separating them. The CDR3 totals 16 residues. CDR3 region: CASSESPTPTRTEAFF. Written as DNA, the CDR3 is TGTGCCAGCAGTGAATCCCCGACTCCCACTCGGACTGAAGCTTTCTTT.

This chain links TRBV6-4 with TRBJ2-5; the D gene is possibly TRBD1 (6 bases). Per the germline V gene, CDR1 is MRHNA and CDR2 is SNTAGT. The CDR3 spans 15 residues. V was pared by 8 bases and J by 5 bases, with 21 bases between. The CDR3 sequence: CASGPTGGKGETQYF. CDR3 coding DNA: TGTGCCAGCGGTCCGACAGGAGGAAAAGGGGAGACCCAGTACTTC.

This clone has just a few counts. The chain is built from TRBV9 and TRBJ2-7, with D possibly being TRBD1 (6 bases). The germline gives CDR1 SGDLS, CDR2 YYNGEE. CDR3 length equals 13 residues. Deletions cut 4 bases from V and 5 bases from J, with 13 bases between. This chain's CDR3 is CASSLPPGDEQYF. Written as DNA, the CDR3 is TGTGCCAGCAGCCTACCCCCAGGGGACGAGCAGTACTTC.

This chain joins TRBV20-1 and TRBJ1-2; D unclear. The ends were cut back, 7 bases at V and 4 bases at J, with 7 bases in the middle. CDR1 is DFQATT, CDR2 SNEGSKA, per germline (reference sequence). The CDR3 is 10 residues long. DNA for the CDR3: TGCAGTGTGCTATCCTATGGCTACACCTTC. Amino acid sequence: CSVLSYGYTF.

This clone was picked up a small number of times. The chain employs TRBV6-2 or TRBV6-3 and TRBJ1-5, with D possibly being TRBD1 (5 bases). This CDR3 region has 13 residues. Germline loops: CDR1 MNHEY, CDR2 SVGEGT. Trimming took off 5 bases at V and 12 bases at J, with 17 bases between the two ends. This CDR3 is CASSLPGTDVQHF. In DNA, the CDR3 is TGTGCCAGCAGTCTGCCGGGGACTGACGTCCAGCATTTT.

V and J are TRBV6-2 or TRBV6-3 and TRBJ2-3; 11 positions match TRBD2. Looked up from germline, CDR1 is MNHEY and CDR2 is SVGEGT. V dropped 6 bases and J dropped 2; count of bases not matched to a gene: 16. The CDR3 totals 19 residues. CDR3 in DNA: TGTGCCAGCAGCCGAATCGGGGCTGGGACTAGCGGAAACACAGATACGCAGTATTTT. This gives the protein CASSRIGAGTSGNTDTQYF.

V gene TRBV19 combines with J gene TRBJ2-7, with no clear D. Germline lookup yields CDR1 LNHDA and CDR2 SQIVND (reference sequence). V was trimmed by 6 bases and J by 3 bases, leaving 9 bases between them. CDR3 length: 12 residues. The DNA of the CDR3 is TGTGCCAGTAGCTCCGCCGGCTACGAGCAGTACTTC. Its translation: CASSSAGYEQYF.

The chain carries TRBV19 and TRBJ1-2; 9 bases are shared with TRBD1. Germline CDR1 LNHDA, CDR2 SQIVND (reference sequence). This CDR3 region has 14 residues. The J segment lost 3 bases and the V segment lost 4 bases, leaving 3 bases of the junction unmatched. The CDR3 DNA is TGTGCCAGTAGTAGGGACAGGGTGGACTATGGCTACACCTTC. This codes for CASSRDRVDYGYTF.

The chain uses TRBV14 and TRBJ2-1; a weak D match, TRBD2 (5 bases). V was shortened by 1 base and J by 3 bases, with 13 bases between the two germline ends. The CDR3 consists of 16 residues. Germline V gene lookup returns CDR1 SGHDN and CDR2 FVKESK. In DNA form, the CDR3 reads TGTGCCAGCAGCCAAGTAGGTAGCGTGTTCTACAATGAGCAGTTCTTC. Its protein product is CASSQVGSVFYNEQFF.

CDR3 sequence (DNA): TGTGCCAGCAGCTTACGGGGGTCTCGGGAGGGGACCCAGTACTTC. Residues: CASSLRGSREGTQYF. The V call is TRBV7-2, the J call TRBJ2-5, with 8 bases identical to TRBD2. The CDR3 consists of 15 residues. The V and J ends lost 2 bases and 7 bases, in that order; junction bases with no gene match: 9. The V gene's germline CDR1 is SGHTA and CDR2 FQGNSA.

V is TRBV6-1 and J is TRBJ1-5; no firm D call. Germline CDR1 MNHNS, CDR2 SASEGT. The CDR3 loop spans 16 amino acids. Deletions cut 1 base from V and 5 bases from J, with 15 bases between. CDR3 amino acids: CASSEGEGRVHQPQHF. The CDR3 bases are TGTGCCAGCAGTGAAGGCGAGGGAAGGGTGCATCAGCCCCAGCATTTT.

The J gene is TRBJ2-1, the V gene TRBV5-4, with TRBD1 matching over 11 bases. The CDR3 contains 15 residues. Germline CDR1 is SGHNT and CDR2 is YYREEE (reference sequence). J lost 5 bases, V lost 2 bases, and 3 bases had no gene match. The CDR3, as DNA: TGTGCCAGCAGCTTCCGGGACAGGGGGGACAATGAGCAGTTCTTC. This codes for CASSFRDRGDNEQFF.

CDR3 coding DNA: TGTGCCAGCAGTGCCCTCAACCAGGGCGCTGGAAACACCATATATTTT. Protein sequence: CASSALNQGAGNTIYF. The V and J genes are TRBV9 and TRBJ1-3; tentative D call: TRBD1 (5 bases). This CDR3 is 16 amino acids long. Germline assignment: CDR1 SGDLS and CDR2 YYNGEE. V shed 5 bases and J shed 2 bases, with 17 bases lying between them.

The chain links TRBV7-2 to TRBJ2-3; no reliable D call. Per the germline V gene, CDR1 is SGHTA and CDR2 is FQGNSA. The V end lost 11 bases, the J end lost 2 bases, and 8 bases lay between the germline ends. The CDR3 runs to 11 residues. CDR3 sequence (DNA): TGTGCCGCTCACACCACAGATACGCAGTATTTT. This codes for CAAHTTDTQYF.

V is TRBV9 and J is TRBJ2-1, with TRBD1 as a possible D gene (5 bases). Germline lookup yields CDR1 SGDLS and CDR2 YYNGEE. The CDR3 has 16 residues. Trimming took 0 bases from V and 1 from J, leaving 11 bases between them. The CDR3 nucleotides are TGTGCCAGCAGCGTAGAGAACAGGCCGTCCTACAATGAGCAGTTCTTC. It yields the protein CASSVENRPSYNEQFF.

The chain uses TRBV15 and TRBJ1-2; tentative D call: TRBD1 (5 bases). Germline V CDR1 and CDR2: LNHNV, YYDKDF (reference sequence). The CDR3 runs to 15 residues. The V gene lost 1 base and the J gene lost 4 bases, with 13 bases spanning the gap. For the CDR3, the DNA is TGTGCCACCAGCAGAGCCCCTGTTCAGGGCTATGGCTACACCTTC. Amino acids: CATSRAPVQGYGYTF.

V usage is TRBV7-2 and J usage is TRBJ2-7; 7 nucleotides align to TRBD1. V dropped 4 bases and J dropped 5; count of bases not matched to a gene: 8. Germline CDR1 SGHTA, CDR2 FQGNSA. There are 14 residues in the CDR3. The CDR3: CASSSATGFDEQYF. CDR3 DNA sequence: TGTGCCAGCAGCTCCGCGACAGGGTTCGACGAGCAGTACTTC.

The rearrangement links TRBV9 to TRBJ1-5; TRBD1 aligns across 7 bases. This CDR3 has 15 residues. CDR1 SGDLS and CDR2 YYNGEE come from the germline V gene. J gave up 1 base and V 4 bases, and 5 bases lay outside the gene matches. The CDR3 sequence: CASSTAGGSNQPQHF. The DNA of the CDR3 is TGTGCCAGCAGCACGGCAGGGGGGAGCAATCAGCCCCAGCATTTT. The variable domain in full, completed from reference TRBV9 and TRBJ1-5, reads DSGVTQTPKHLITATGQRVTLRCSPRSGDLSVYWYQQSLDQGLQFLIQYYNGEERAKGNILERFSAQQFPDLHSELNLSSLELGDSALYFCASSTAGGSNQPQHFGDGTRLSIL.

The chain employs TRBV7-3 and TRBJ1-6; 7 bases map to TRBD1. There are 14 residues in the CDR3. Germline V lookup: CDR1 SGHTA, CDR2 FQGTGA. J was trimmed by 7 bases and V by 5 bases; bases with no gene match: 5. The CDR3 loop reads CASSPGTENSPLHF. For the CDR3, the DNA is TGTGCCAGCAGCCCAGGGACAGAGAATTCACCCCTCCACTTT.

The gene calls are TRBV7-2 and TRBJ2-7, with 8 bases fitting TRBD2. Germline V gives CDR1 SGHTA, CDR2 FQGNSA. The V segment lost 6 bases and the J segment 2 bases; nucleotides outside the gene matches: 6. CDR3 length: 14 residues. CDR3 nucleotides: TGTGCCAGCAGTACGACTAGCGCAACCTACGAGCAGTACTTC. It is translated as CASSTTSATYEQYF.

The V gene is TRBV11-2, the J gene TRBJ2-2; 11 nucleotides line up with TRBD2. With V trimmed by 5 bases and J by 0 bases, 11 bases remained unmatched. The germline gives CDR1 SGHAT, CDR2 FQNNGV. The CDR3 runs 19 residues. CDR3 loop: CASSLISGRGIANTGELFF. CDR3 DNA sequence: TGTGCCAGCAGCCTCATTAGCGGGAGGGGAATCGCGAACACCGGGGAGCTGTTTTTT.

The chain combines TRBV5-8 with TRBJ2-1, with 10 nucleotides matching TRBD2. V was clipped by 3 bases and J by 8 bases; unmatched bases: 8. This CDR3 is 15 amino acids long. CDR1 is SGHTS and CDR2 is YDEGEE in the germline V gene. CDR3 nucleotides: TGTGCCAGCAGCTGGGGCAGCGGGAGGGGTTATGAGCAGTTCTTC. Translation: CASSWGSGRGYEQFF.